The rows below give T cell receptor beta chains drawn from one sample of a study of shared clonotypes between healthy human individuals. Method: immunoSEQ multiplex PCR; TCRdb's copy keeps in-frame clones and lacks some. The profile covers around 650,000 clones, with roughly 96% appearing a single time and 0.11% taken by the ten largest. Source material: naive CD8+ T cells sorted from blood. These receptors all stem from a woman aged 25-40 years in good health. The CDR3 runs from the conserved cysteine through the conserved F or W. A D gene is named only where the DNA matches it firmly. Rows may omit the clone size; those that give it use once, few, many or a size class.

TRBV10-2,TRBD2,TRBJ2-7,.,TGCGCCAGCAGTGGGGGACTAGCGGGATTAGCCTACGAGCAGTACTTC,CASSGGLAGLAYEQYF
TRBV5-8,.,TRBJ1-1,.,TGTGCCAGCAGCTTCAGGGGACACACTGAAGCTTTCTTT,CASSFRGHTEAFF
TRBV7-6,.,TRBJ2-7,once,TGTGCCAGCAGCTCGCAGCAACAGGGTGGGGGTTACGAGCAGTACTTC,CASSSQQQGGGYEQYF
TRBV19,.,TRBJ1-5,.,TGTGCCAGTAGCTCCAATGGCTGGGGGCGTCAGCCCCAGCATTTT,CASSSNGWGRQPQHF
TRBV27,TRBD1,TRBJ2-1,.,TGTGCCAGCAGTTTATTACAGGGGCCCCACAATGAGCAGTTCTTC,CASSLLQGPHNEQFF
TRBV13,.,TRBJ2-7,.,TGTGCCAGCAGCTTACGCGGGAACTACGAGCAGTACTTC,CASSLRGNYEQYF
TRBV29-1,.,TRBJ2-7,.,TGCAGCGTTGGATTCTCTTCCTACGAGCAGTACTTC,CSVGFSSYEQYF
TRBV6-6,.,TRBJ1-2,.,TGTGCCAGCTTCGGGGGTGAAGTTGATGGCTACACCTTC,CASFGGEVDGYTF
TRBV1,.,TRBJ2-1,.,TGCACCAGCAGCCACAGGGGGGAGGCGGAAACCTACAATGAGCAGTTCTTC,CTSSHRGEAETYNEQFF
TRBV5-6,TRBD1,TRBJ1-1,.,TGTGCCAGCAGCTTCGGGACAGCCACTGAAGCTTTCTTT,CASSFGTATEAFF
TRBV5-6,.,TRBJ2-4,.,TGTGCCAGCAGCTTGAGTTGGGGGCAAAGAAACATTCAGTACTTC,CASSLSWGQRNIQYF
TRBV5-6,TRBD2,TRBJ2-7,.,TGTGCCAGCAGCTTCGCGGGAGGGCTATACGAGCAGTACTTC,CASSFAGGLYEQYF
TRBV5-4,.,TRBJ2-6,.,TGTGCCAGCAGCTCTGAGGGGGCTGGGGCCAACGTCCTGACTTTC,CASSSEGAGANVLTF
TRBV28,TRBD2,TRBJ2-7,.,TGTGCCAGCAGTTCACCGACTAGCGGATTTCTCTACGAGCAGTACTTC,CASSSPTSGFLYEQYF
TRBV28,.,TRBJ2-7,.,TGTGCCAGCAGTCTCCTGACAGGTTCCTCCTACGAGCAGTACTTC,CASSLLTGSSYEQYF
TRBV5-4,.,TRBJ2-3,once,TGTGCCAGCAGCTTACAGGGTAGCACAGATACGCAGTATTTT,CASSLQGSTDTQYF
TRBV5-4,.,TRBJ2-5,.,TGTGCCAGCAGCTCCTCGGACCCGACCCAAGAGACCCAGTACTTC,CASSSSDPTQETQYF
TRBV7-2,TRBD2,TRBJ2-1,.,TGTGCCAGCAGCTTGACTAGCGGTTACAATGAGCAGTTCTTC,CASSLTSGYNEQFF
TRBV5-1,.,TRBJ1-1,.,TGCGCCAGCAGCCCTGACTTGTTTGGGGGGATGAACACTGAAGCTTTCTTT,CASSPDLFGGMNTEAFF
TRBV27,.,TRBJ1-1,once,TGTGCCAGCAGTTTAAGGACATCCAACACTGAAGCTTTCTTT,CASSLRTSNTEAFF
TRBV30,TRBD2,TRBJ2-2,once,TGTGCCTGTGGGGGGGTAGACACCGGGGAGCTGTTTTTT,CACGGVDTGELFF
TRBV7-9,.,TRBJ2-1,.,TGTGCCAGCAGCTGGGTGGCAGGAGGATATTACAATGAGCAGTTCTTC,CASSWVAGGYYNEQFF
TRBV9,TRBD1,TRBJ2-5,few,TGTGCCAGCAGCACAAGACAGGGGCACTCCCAAGAGACCCAGTACTTC,CASSTRQGHSQETQYF
TRBV10-1,TRBD2,TRBJ2-2,.,TGCGCCAGCAGTCCGACTAGCGGGAGCGCGAACACCGGGGAGCTGTTTTTT,CASSPTSGSANTGELFF
TRBV9,.,TRBJ2-2,.,TGTGCCAGCAGCGTAGTCAGCACCGGGGAGCTGTTTTTT,CASSVVSTGELFF
TRBV4-2,TRBD2,TRBJ2-7,.,TGTGCCAGCAGCCAAGTCTATAGCGGGGACGGCGAGCAGTACTTC,CASSQVYSGDGEQYF
TRBV10-1,.,TRBJ2-7,.,TGCGCCAGCAGTGATTCGTCGGCCGGTATCTACGAGCAGTACTTC,CASSDSSAGIYEQYF
TRBV7-9,TRBD1,TRBJ2-7,.,TGTGCCAGCAGCCGAGTTCGACAGGGCGACGAGCAGTACTTC,CASSRVRQGDEQYF
TRBV9,TRBD1,TRBJ2-3,.,TGTGCCAGCAGCGCTAGGGACAGTGGGGGCATTGATACGCAGTATTTT,CASSARDSGGIDTQYF
TRBV6-5,TRBD2,TRBJ2-1,once,TGTGCCAGCAGTCCACTAGCGGGAGGGAGTAATGAGCAGTTCTTC,CASSPLAGGSNEQFF
TRBV27,.,TRBJ1-1,.,TGTGCCAGCAGCCAAGCCCAGGCCCCCACTGAAGCTTTCTTT,CASSQAQAPTEAFF
TRBV27,TRBD2,TRBJ2-7,.,TGTGCCAGCAGTTCGCCGACTAGCGGTCCCTACGAGCAGTACTTC,CASSSPTSGPYEQYF
TRBV6-6,.,TRBJ1-4,.,TGTGCCAGCACAGATGCAACTAATGAAAAACTGTTTTTT,CASTDATNEKLFF
TRBV7-8,.,TRBJ2-1,.,TGTGCCAGCAGCCGGGAAACCTACAATGAGCAGTTCTTC,CASSRETYNEQFF
TRBV27,.,TRBJ2-1,.,TGTGCCAGCAGTTTTTTGGGGGAATCCCTATACAATGAGCAGTTCTTC,CASSFLGESLYNEQFF
TRBV11-2,.,TRBJ2-7,.,TGTGCCAGCAGCTTATACTCCTACGAGCAGTACTTC,CASSLYSYEQYF
TRBV27,TRBD1,TRBJ1-5,.,TGTGCCAGCAGTTCGGGACAGGGATATCAGCCCCAGCATTTT,CASSSGQGYQPQHF
TRBV10-1,TRBD1,TRBJ1-1,.,TGCGCCAGCAGTCAAGACAGGGGGAACACTGAAGCTTTCTTT,CASSQDRGNTEAFF
TRBV4-2,.,TRBJ2-1,.,TGTGCCAGCAGCCAAGATAGAGCGGCAGAAACCGAGAGCTCCTACAATGAGCAGTTCTTC,CASSQDRAAETESSYNEQFF
TRBV5-4,.,TRBJ2-7,.,TGTGCCAGCAGCTTAAACTCGTTCGAGCAGTACTTC,CASSLNSFEQYF